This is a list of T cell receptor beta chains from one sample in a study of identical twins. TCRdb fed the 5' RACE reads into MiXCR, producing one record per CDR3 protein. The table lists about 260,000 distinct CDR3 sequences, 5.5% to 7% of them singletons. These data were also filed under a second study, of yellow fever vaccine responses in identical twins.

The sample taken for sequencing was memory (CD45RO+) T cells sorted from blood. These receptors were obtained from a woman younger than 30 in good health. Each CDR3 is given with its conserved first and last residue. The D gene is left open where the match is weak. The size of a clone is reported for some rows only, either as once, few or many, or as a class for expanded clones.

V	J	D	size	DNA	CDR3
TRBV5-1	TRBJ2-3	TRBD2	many	TGCGCCAGCCGGATGGGACTAGCGGGGACCCTTTACCCCACGGATACGCAGTATTTT	CASRMGLAGTLYPTDTQYF
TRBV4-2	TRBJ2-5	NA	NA	TGTGCCAGCAGCCAAGATCAGGGTATGGAGACCCAGTACTTC	CASSQDQGMETQYF
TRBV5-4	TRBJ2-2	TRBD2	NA	TGTGCCAGCAGCGGGACTAGCGGGGGTATAACGAACACCGGGGAGCTGTTTTTT	CASSGTSGGITNTGELFF
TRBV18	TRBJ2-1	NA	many	TGTGCCAGCTCACCGGACACGGGTGAGCAGTTCTTC	CASSPDTGEQFF
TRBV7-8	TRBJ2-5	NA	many	TGTGCCAGCAGCTTAGTGTTCTTAGAGACCCAGTACTTC	CASSLVFLETQYF
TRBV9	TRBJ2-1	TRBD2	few	TGTGCCAGCAGCGGTTCCCTAGCGGGAGGACCCTACAATGAGCAGTTCTTC	CASSGSLAGGPYNEQFF
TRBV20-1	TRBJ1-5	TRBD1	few	TGCAGTGCTAGAGGCACCAGGGGGGGGTTAAATCAGCCCCAGCATTTT	CSARGTRGGLNQPQHF
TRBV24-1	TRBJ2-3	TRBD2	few	TGTGCCACCAGTACGGGTCTAGCGGGAGGGCCACGGGCAGATACGCAGTATTTT	CATSTGLAGGPRADTQYF
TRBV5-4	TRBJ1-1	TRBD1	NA	TGTGCCAGCAGCCGGGACAGGGACACTGAAGCTTTCTTT	CASSRDRDTEAFF
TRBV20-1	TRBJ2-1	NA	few	TGCAGTGCTAGAGATAGCGTAAGGGCCCTCGGGGTATACAATGAGCAGTTCTTC	CSARDSVRALGVYNEQFF
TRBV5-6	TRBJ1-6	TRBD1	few	TGTGCCAGCAGCTCCTTGACAGGGGGCCGATCACCCCTCCACTTT	CASSSLTGGRSPLHF
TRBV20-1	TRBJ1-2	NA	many	TGCAGTGCTAGAGAGGGGAAGACTACGTCGAACTATGGCTACACCTTC	CSAREGKTTSNYGYTF
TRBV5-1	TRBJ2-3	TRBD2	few	TGCGCCAGCAGCTTGGCCCCTCTATTAGCGGGAGCGGATACGCAGTATTTT	CASSLAPLLAGADTQYF
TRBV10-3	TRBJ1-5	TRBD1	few	TGTGCCATCGGCCCGGGACAGGGATATCAGCCCCAGCATTTT	CAIGPGQGYQPQHF
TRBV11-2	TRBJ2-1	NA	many	TGTGCCAGCAGCTTAGAACCGGGACTTAGGGAACAGTTCTTC	CASSLEPGLREQFF
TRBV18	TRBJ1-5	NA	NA	TGTGCCAGCTCACCACCCATTGGCACAGGAAGCAATCAGCCCCAGCATTTT	CASSPPIGTGSNQPQHF
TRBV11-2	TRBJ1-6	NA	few	TGTGCCAGCAGCTTAGCTGTCTTATCCGTATCACCCCTCCACTTT	CASSLAVLSVSPLHF
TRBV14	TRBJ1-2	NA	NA	TGTGCCAGCAGCCAAGATGGGGGCTATGGCTACACCTTC	CASSQDGGYGYTF
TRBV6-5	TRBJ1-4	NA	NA	TGTGCCAGCAGTTACTCGTGGGGTAATGAAAAACTGTTTTTT	CASSYSWGNEKLFF